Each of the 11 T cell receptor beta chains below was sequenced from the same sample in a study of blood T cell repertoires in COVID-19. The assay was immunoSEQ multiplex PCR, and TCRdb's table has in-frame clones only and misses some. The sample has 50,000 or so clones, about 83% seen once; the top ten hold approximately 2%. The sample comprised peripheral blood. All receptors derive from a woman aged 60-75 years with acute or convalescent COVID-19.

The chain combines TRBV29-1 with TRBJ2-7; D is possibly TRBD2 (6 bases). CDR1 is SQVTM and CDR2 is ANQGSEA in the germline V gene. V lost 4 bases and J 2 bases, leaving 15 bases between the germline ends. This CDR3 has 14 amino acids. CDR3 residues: CSVGLDRPPYEQYF. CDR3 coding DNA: TGCAGCGTTGGACTAGATAGACCCCCCTACGAGCAGTACTTC.

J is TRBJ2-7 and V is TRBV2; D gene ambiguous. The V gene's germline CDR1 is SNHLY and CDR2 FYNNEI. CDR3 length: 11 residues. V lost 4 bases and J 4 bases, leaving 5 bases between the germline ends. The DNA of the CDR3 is TGTGCCAGCAGTGTTCTATACGAGCAGTACTTC. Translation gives CASSVLYEQYF. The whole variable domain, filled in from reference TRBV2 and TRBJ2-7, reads EPEVTQTPSHQVTQMGQEVILRCVPISNHLYFYWYRQILGQKVEFLVSFYNNEISEKSEIFDDQFSVERPDGSNFTLKIRSTKLEDSAMYFCASSVLYEQYFGPGTRLTVT.

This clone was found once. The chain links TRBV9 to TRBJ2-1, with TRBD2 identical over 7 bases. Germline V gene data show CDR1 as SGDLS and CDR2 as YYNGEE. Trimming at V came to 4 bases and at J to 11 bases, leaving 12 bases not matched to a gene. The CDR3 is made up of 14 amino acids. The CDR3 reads CASSQSGATDKQFF. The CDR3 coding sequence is TGTGCCAGCAGCCAAAGCGGGGCGACAGATAAGCAGTTCTTC.

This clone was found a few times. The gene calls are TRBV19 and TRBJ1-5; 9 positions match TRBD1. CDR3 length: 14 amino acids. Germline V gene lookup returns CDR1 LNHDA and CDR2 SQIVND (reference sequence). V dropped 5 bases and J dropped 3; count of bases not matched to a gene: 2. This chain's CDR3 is CASSGDRANQPQHF. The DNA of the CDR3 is TGTGCCAGTAGTGGGGACAGGGCCAATCAGCCCCAGCATTTT.

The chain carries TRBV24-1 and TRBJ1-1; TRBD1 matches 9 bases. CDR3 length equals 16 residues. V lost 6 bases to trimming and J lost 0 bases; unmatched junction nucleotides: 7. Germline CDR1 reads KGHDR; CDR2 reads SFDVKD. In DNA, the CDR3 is TGTGCCACCAGTCCCTCGGGACAGGGACTGAACACTGAAGCTTTCTTT. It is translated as CATSPSGQGLNTEAFF.

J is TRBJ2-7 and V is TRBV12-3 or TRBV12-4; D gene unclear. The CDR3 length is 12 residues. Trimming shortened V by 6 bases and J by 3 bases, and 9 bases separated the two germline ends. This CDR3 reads CASRGRLYEQYF. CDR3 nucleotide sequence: TGTGCCAGCAGGGGCAGGCTCTACGAGCAGTACTTC.

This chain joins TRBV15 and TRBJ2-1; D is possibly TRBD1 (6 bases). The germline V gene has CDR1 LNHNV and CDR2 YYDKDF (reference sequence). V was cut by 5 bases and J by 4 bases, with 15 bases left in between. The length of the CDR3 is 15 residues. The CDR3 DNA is TGTGCCACCAGCGTAGCACCGACAGGATACAATGAGCAGTTCTTC. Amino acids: CATSVAPTGYNEQFF.

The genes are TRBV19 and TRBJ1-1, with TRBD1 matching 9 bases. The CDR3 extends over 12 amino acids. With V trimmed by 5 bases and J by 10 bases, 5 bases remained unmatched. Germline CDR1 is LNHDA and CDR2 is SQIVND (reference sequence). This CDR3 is CASSWGTGPAFF. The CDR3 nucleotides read TGTGCCAGTAGTTGGGGGACAGGGCCAGCTTTCTTT.

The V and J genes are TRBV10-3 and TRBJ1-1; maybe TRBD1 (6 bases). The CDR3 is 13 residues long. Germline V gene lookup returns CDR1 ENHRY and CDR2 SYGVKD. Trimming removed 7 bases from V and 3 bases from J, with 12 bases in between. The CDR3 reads CAIKDRWDTEAFF. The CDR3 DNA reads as TGTGCCATCAAAGACAGGTGGGACACTGAAGCTTTCTTT.

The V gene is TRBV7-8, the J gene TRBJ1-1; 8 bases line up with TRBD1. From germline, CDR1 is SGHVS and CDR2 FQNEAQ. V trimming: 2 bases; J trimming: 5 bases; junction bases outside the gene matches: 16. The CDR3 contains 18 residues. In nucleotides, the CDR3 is TGTGCCAGCAGCTTACTACCCTGGGACAGGTTGAAGAAGACTGAAGCTTTCTTT. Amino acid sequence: CASSLLPWDRLKKTEAFF.

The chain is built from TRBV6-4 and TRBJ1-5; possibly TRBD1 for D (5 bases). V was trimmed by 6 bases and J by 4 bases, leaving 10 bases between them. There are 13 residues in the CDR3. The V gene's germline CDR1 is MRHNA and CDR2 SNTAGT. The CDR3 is CASSLTENQPQHF. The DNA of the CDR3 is TGTGCCAGCAGCCTGACAGAGAATCAGCCCCAGCATTTT.